This TCR beta chain came from a study of T-cell reconstitution after alpha-beta-depleted transplantation in children. Study-wide results and caveats: Newly generated T cells supplied most T-cell counts and diversity one year post-transplant. Approximately two months post-transplant, alpha-beta T cells reportedly originated from several hundred expanded graft clones. Surviving recipient T cells and thymic progenitors accounted for the high day-60 TCRbeta diversity observed in some patients.

On this clonotype itself: Its antigen is not identified.

V gave up 6 bases and J gave up 2 bases, with 9 bases separating them. Germline lookup yields CDR1 SGHRS and CDR2 YFSETQ. This CDR3 spans 13 amino acids. Using unique molecular identifiers, the investigators prepared the TCRbeta library. TCRdb reprocessed the PCR reads via MiXCR and lists one record per CDR3 protein. Of about 350,000 distinct CDR3 sequences listed, around 15% are singletons. This receptor was taken from a male patient between 2 and 10 years old who had a stem cell transplant for acute lymphoblastic leukemia, so the T cells may come from the graft donor. The chain is built from TRBV5-1 and TRBJ1-3; D is uncertain. The specimen comprised PBMCs, mostly from graft donor cells, sampled 360 days after TCRalphabeta/CD19-depleted stem cell transplant. The DNA for the CDR3 is TGCGCCAGCAAAAGGAACCCTGGAAACACCATATATTTT. This encodes CASKRNPGNTIYF.